This section outlines one T cell receptor beta chain sequence together with its context. Its matching antigen is unknown. Other DNA sequences from this sample encode an identical CDR3 as well. In germline, CDR1 is SNHLY, CDR2 FYNNEI. The CDR3 extends over 13 amino acids. V lost 5 bases to trimming and J lost 2 bases, with 9 bases between them. The data were obtained in a study of cytomegalovirus exposure and HLA in healthy donors. Overall study: Genotyping of 400 or so donors showed that 65% to 90% belonged to the Caucasian-associated ancestry cluster. Study-wide points: Apart from CMV serostatus, no immune exposure information was available. Based on reports, TCR beta sequences accurately predicted HLA-A and HLA-B alleles for most subjects.

The PCR contained 60 Vbeta and 13 Jbeta primers. Profiling relied on immunoSEQ multiplex PCR, and the TCRdb table lists in-frame clones only, not all of them. The sample lists about 130,000 clones; around 80% were seen once. The sample comprised PBMCs. This chain connects TRBV2 to TRBJ1-2; D might be TRBD1 (5 bases). The sequence derives from a man aged 45-60 years in good health and CMV-seronegative. DNA for the CDR3: TGTGCCAGCAGTCCCGACAGCAACTATGGCTACACCTTC. Translation gives CASSPDSNYGYTF.